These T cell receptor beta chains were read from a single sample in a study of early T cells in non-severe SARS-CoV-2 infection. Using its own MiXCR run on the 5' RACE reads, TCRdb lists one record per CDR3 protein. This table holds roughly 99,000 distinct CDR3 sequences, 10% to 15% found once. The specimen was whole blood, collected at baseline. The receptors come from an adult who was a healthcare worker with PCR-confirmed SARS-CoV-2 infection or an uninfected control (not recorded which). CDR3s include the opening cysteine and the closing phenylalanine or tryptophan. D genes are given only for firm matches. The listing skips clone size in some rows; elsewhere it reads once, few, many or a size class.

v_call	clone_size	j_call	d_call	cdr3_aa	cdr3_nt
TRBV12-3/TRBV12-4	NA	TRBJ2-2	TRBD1	CASSLGGQGHTGELFF	TGTGCCAGCAGTTTAGGGGGACAGGGACACACCGGGGAGCTGTTTTTT
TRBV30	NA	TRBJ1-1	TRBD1	CAWRFGTGFILSTEAFF	TGTGCCTGGAGATTCGGGACAGGGTTTATTTTAAGCACTGAAGCTTTCTTT
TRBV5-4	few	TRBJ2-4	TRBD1	CASSLGGTGNIQYF	TGTGCCAGCAGCTTGGGTGGGACAGGAAACATTCAGTACTTC
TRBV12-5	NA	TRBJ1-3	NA	CASGLVPGQYSGNTIYF	TGTGCTAGTGGTTTGGTACCGGGGCAGTACTCTGGAAACACCATATATTTT
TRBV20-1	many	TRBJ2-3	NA	CSVGRGTDTQYF	TGCAGTGTCGGGCGGGGCACAGATACGCAGTATTTT
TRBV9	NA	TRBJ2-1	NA	CASRGPFWDNEQFF	TGTGCCAGCAGGGGTCCCTTTTGGGACAATGAGCAGTTCTTC
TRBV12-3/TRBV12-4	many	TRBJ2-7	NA	CASSAPGRGSYEQYF	TGTGCCAGCAGTGCACCGGGACGAGGCTCCTACGAGCAGTACTTC
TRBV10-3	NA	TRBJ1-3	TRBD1	CAIRGQSGNTIYF	TGTGCCATCAGGGGACAGTCTGGAAACACCATATATTTT
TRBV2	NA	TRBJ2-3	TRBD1	CASSAPGQGTDTQYF	TGTGCCAGCAGTGCACCGGGACAGGGCACAGATACGCAGTATTTT
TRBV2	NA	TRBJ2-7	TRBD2	CASRGLAGAYEQYF	TGTGCCAGCAGGGGACTAGCGGGCGCCTACGAGCAGTACTTC
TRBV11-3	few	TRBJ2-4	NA	CASSITGVVGAKNIQYF	TGTGCCAGCAGCATAACGGGGGTGGTCGGAGCCAAAAACATTCAGTACTTC
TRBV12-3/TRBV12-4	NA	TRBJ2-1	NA	CASSSTRRGDLLDEQFF	TGTGCCAGCAGTTCAACCCGCAGGGGGGACCTCCTGGATGAGCAGTTCTTC
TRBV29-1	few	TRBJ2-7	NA	CSARQASSYEQYF	TGCAGCGCTAGACAGGCCAGCTCCTACGAGCAGTACTTC
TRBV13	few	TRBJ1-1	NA	CASSLDRLTEAFF	TGTGCCAGCAGCTTAGATAGGCTGACTGAAGCTTTCTTT
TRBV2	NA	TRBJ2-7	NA	CASTTVNEQYF	TGTGCCAGCACAACTGTAAACGAGCAGTACTTC
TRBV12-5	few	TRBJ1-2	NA	CASGLSGVVKGGYTF	TGTGCTAGTGGTTTATCAGGAGTCGTGAAGGGCGGCTACACCTTC
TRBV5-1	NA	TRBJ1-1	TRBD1	CASSLTGAEAFF	TGCGCCAGCAGCTTGACAGGGGCTGAAGCTTTCTTT
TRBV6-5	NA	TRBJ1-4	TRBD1	CASSRGTGTNEKLFF	TGTGCCAGCAGTCGAGGGACAGGAACTAATGAAAAACTGTTTTTT
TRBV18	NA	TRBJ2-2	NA	CASSPGYTGELFF	TGTGCCAGCTCTCCAGGGTACACCGGGGAGCTGTTTTTT
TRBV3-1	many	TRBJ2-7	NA	CASSQATGEQYF	TGTGCCAGCAGCCAAGCAACCGGGGAGCAGTACTTC
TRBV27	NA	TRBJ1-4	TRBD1	CARTGHWTGGGEKLFF	TGTGCCCGCACTGGACACTGGACAGGGGGGGGTGAAAAACTGTTTTTT
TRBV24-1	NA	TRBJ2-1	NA	CATSAPGVENEQFF	TGTGCCACCAGTGCGCCGGGGGTGGAAAATGAGCAGTTCTTC
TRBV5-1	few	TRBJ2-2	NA	CASSLKGNTGELFF	TGCGCCAGCAGCTTGAAGGGGAACACCGGGGAGCTGTTTTTT
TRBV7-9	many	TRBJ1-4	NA	CASSLVGRAPFF	TGTGCCAGCAGCTTAGTCGGCAGGGCCCCTTTTTTT
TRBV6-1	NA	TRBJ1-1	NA	CASRPTLNSNTEAFF	TGTGCCAGCAGACCGACTTTGAATTCGAACACTGAAGCTTTCTTT
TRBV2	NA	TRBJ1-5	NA	CASSASQTNQPQHF	TGTGCCAGCAGTGCCTCCCAGACCAATCAGCCCCAGCATTTT
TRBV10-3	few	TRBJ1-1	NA	CAIGGFSTEAFF	TGTGCCATCGGGGGATTTAGCACTGAAGCTTTCTTT
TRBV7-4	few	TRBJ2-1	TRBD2	CASSGRVTIATRHNEQFF	TGTGCCAGCAGCGGGAGGGTTACTATTGCTACCCGACACAATGAGCAGTTCTTC
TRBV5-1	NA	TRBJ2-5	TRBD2	CASSLPSGSPDPQETQYF	TGCGCCAGCAGCCTTCCTAGCGGGAGCCCCGACCCACAAGAGACCCAGTACTTC
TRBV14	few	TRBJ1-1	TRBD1	CASSTRGGNTEAFF	TGTGCCAGCAGCACCAGGGGGGGAAACACTGAAGCTTTCTTT
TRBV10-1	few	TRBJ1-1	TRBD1	CASSDPGGKAFF	TGCGCCAGCAGTGACCCAGGGGGAAAAGCTTTCTTT
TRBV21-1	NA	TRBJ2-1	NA	CASRSQVGTGDINEQFF	TGTGCCAGCAGGTCGCAGGTCGGAACAGGGGATATCAATGAGCAGTTCTTC
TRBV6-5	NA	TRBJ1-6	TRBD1	CASRDRGNSPLHF	TGTGCCAGCAGGGACAGGGGAAATTCACCCCTCCACTTT
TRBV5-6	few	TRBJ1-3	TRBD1	CASSSDRGQTGNTIYF	TGTGCCAGCAGCTCGGACAGGGGGCAAACTGGAAACACCATATATTTT
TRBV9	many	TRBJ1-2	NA	CASSHRGANYGYTF	TGTGCCAGCAGCCACCGAGGAGCTAACTATGGCTACACCTTC
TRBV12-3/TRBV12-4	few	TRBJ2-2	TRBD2	CASRGPRAGANTGELFF	TGTGCCAGCAGGGGGCCCCGGGCGGGGGCGAACACCGGGGAGCTGTTTTTT
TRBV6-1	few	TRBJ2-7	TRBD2	CASGLAADYEQYF	TGTGCCAGCGGACTAGCGGCAGATTACGAGCAGTACTTC
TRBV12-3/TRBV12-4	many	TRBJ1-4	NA	CASSLTGKDEKLFF	TGTGCCAGCAGTTTAACCGGGAAGGACGAAAAACTGTTTTTT
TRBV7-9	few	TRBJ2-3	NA	CASSLFRVKSDTQYF	TGTGCCAGCAGCTTATTCAGGGTGAAGTCAGATACGCAGTATTTT
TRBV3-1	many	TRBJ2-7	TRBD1	CASSSAGTGTYEQYF	TGTGCCAGCAGCTCCGCCGGGACAGGGACCTACGAGCAGTACTTC
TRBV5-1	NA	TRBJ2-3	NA	CASSLDGRRTDTQYF	TGCGCCAGCAGCTTGGACGGGAGACGAACAGATACGCAGTATTTT
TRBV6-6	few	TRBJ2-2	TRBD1	CASSLDRDPGELFF	TGTGCCAGCAGCCTTGACAGGGACCCCGGGGAGCTGTTTTTT
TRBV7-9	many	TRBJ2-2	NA	CASILKSGEAGELFF	TGTGCCAGCATTCTCAAATCAGGAGAGGCCGGGGAGCTGTTTTTT
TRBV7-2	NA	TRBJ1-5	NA	CASSLRKGDQPQHF	TGTGCCAGCAGCTTAAGGAAGGGGGATCAGCCCCAGCATTTT
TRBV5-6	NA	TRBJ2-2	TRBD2	CASSLLLAGGLRELFF	TGTGCCAGCAGCTTGCTTCTAGCGGGGGGGCTCCGGGAGCTGTTTTTT
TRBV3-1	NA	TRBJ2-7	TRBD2	CASSPSPAGGPYEQYF	TGTGCCAGCAGCCCCTCACCAGCGGGAGGGCCCTACGAGCAGTACTTC
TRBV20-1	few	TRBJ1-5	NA	CSVVGSNQPQHF	TGCAGTGTTGTGGGGAGCAATCAGCCCCAGCATTTT
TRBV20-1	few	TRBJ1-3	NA	CSAPDRFSGNTIYF	TGCAGTGCTCCTGACAGGTTCTCTGGAAACACCATATATTTT
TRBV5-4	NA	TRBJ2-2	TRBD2	CASSLAGTRSTGELFF	TGTGCCAGCAGCTTGGCCGGGACTAGGAGCACCGGGGAGCTGTTTTTT
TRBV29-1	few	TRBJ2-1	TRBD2	CSVGTSGGVYNEQFF	TGCAGCGTCGGGACTAGCGGAGGGGTTTACAATGAGCAGTTCTTC